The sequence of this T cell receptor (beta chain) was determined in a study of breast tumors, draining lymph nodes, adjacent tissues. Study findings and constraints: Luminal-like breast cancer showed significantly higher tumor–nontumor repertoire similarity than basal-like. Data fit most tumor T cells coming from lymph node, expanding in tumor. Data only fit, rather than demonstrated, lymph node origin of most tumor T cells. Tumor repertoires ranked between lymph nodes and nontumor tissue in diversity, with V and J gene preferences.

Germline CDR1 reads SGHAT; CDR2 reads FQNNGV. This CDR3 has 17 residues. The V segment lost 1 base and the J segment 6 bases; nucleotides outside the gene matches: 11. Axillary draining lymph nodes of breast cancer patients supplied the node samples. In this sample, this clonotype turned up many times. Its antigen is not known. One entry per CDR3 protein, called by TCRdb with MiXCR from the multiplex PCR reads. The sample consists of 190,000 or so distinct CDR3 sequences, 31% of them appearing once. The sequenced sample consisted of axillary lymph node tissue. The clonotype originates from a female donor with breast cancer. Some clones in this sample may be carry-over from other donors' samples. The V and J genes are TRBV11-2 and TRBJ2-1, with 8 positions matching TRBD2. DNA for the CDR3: TGTGCCAGCAGCTTAGTCCCCTTAGCGGGACCGGGCAATGAGCAGTTCTTC. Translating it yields CASSLVPLAGPGNEQFF.